Included here is one T cell receptor (beta chain) sequence, with context. Its matching antigen is unknown. This entry belongs to a study of identifying expanded T cells in peripheral blood. Study-wide findings and caveats: Clone count variance between roughly 2-week samples rose with total template count.

During the collection period, no donor immune events like infections were recorded. This table comes from immunoSEQ multiplex PCR, and its TCRdb copy is limited to in-frame clones, with some not included. The sample includes some 75,000 clones, roughly 90% of them seen just once. The CDR3 is 20 residues long. V gave up 4 bases and J gave up 4 bases; unmatched junction bases: 15. Looked up from germline, CDR1 is SGDLS and CDR2 is YYNGEE. Sequenced input: blood. V is TRBV9 and J is TRBJ2-6; 12 nucleotides agree with TRBD1. This TCR was recovered from a person aged 18 to 70 in good health. The CDR3, as DNA: TGTGCCAGCAGCCTCCGGGACAGGGGGCTTATAGGAGTCGGGGCCAACGTCCTGACTTTC. Protein product: CASSLRDRGLIGVGANVLTF. The full variable domain, in which reference TRBV9 and TRBJ2-6 provide the parts outside the CDR3, is DSGVTQTPKHLITATGQRVTLRCSPRSGDLSVYWYQQSLDQGLQFLIQYYNGEERAKGNILERFSAQQFPDLHSELNLSSLELGDSALYFCASSLRDRGLIGVGANVLTFGAGSRLTVL.